One sample yielded the 9 T cell receptor beta chains listed below, sequenced in a study of T cell responses to AZD1222 COVID-19 vaccine. Profiled with immunoSEQ multiplex PCR; TCRdb holds only in-frame clones, not every one. The sample carries about 100,000 clones, roughly 91% recorded once. The sample in question was peripheral blood, obtained on day 0 of AZD1222 vaccination. These receptors were obtained from an adult in good health.

CDR3 sequence reads: CASSPGLGNYGYTF. The CDR3 nucleotides are TGTGCCAGCAGTCCCGGGTTAGGGAACTATGGCTACACCTTC. The rearrangement joins TRBV7-3 to TRBJ1-2; D not certain. From germline, CDR1 is SGHTA and CDR2 FQGTGA. Trimming shortened V by 6 bases and J by 2 bases, and 13 bases separated the two germline ends. This CDR3 contains 14 residues. The whole variable domain, remainder taken from reference TRBV7-3 and TRBJ1-2, is GAGVSQTPSNKVTEKGKYVELRCDPISGHTALYWYRQSLGQGPEFLIYFQGTGAADDSGLPNDRFFAVRPEGSVSTLKIQRTERGDSAVYLCASSPGLGNYGYTFGSGTRLTVV.

The chain is built from TRBV5-1 and TRBJ1-2; D is possibly TRBD1 (5 bases). Germline CDR1 reads SGHRS; CDR2 reads YFSETQ. The CDR3 runs to 12 residues. V dropped 5 bases and J dropped 3 bases, with 8 bases sitting between them. CDR3 DNA: TGCGCCAGCAGGTCGGGGGACTATGGCTACACCTTC. Amino acid sequence: CASRSGDYGYTF.

This sequence joins TRBV7-9 and TRBJ1-1, with D possibly TRBD1 on 5 matching bases. V lost 5 bases and J lost 7, with 20 bases in between. The CDR3 totals 15 residues. Germline V lookup: CDR1 SEHNR, CDR2 FQNEAQ (reference sequence). The CDR3 nucleotides read TGTGCCAGCAGCGAGCGGACGGGGGAGGTGGGTGAAGCTTTCTTT. It is translated as CASSERTGEVGEAFF.

This clone was observed a handful of times. The rearrangement links TRBV25-1 to TRBJ1-4; D is possibly TRBD1 (6 bases). Germline V gene sequence: CDR1 MGHDK, CDR2 SYGVNS. V lost 3 bases and J 7 bases, leaving 12 bases between the germline ends. The CDR3 runs to 14 residues. CDR3 DNA: TGTGCCAGCAGTGACAGGGGAGAGAGTGAAAAACTGTTTTTT. This codes for CASSDRGESEKLFF.

This clone has only one observation. This chain connects TRBV30 to TRBJ2-7; D remains unclear. From germline, CDR1 is GTSNPN and CDR2 SVGIG (reference sequence). This CDR3 region has 13 residues. V was clipped by 1 base and J by 6 bases, with 13 bases between them. The CDR3 sequence: CAWSGRGDAEQYF. CDR3 sequence (DNA): TGTGCCTGGAGTGGGAGAGGCGATGCCGAGCAGTACTTC.

This clone was observed once. J is TRBJ1-2 and V is TRBV7-9, with D possibly being TRBD1 (5 bases). The germline gives CDR1 SEHNR, CDR2 FQNEAQ (reference sequence). The CDR3 spans 15 residues. Trimming took off 5 bases at V and 5 bases at J, with 18 bases between the two ends. CDR3 coding DNA: TGTGCCAGCAGCCGAGGGACGGACCCGTCGTATGGCTACACCTTC. It is translated as CASSRGTDPSYGYTF.

The chain uses TRBV6-5 and TRBJ1-2; 7 nucleotides line up with TRBD1. With 1 base clipped from V and 8 bases from J, the junction kept 10 bases outside the gene matches. The CDR3 has 15 residues. CDR1 is MNHEY and CDR2 is SVGAGI in the germline V gene. DNA of the CDR3: TGTGCCAGCAGTTACTATACAGGGGACCCGTCCGGCTACACCTTC. Residues: CASSYYTGDPSGYTF.

The genes are TRBV10-3 and TRBJ2-7; 7 bases fit TRBD1. Trimming at V came to 4 bases and at J to 7 bases, leaving 7 bases not matched to a gene. Germline-derived CDR1 and CDR2 are ENHRY and SYGVKD. The CDR3 consists of 13 residues. As DNA, the CDR3 is TGTGCCATCAGTGCGGACAGGCTATGGGAGCAGTACTTC. It codes for CAISADRLWEQYF.

The chain recombines TRBV28 with TRBJ2-7; 10 nucleotides align to TRBD1. CDR3 length equals 15 residues. Trimming took 4 bases from V and 1 from J; bases not matched to a gene: 4. CDR1 and CDR2 (germline): MDHEN, SYDVKM. In DNA form, the CDR3 reads TGTGCCAGCAGTTCTCCGGGACAGGGGTCCTACGAGCAGTACTTC. Translating it yields CASSSPGQGSYEQYF. Variable domain in full (rest from reference TRBV28 and TRBJ2-7): DVKVTQSSRYLVKRTGEKVFLECVQDMDHENMFWYRQDPGLGLRLIYFSYDVKMKEKGDIPEGYSVSREKKERFSLILESASTNQTSMYLCASSSPGQGSYEQYFGPGTRLTVT.